Presented here are 27 T cell receptor beta chains from one specimen sequenced in a study of blood T cell repertoires in COVID-19. TCRdb's copy holds only in-frame clones and misses some; the assay was immunoSEQ multiplex PCR. The sample records roughly 250,000 clones, approximately 90% being singletons. Material for sequencing was peripheral blood. The receptors come from a man aged 25 to 40 with acute or convalescent COVID-19.

The chain links TRBV30 to TRBJ1-5; D uncertain. This CDR3 region has 13 residues. Trimming stripped 4 bases from V and 4 bases from J, with 11 bases between. Germline CDR1 reads GTSNPN; CDR2 reads SVGIG (reference sequence). The CDR3 spells CAWMRGPNQPQHF. CDR3 nucleotide sequence: TGTGCCTGGATGAGAGGCCCTAATCAGCCCCAGCATTTT.

The chain joins TRBV30 to TRBJ2-1, with no clear D. The CDR3 extends over 11 amino acids. V was clipped by 2 bases and J by 11 bases, with 10 bases between them. CDR1 and CDR2 from the germline V gene are GTSNPN and SVGIG (reference sequence). The DNA for the CDR3 is TGTGCCTGGAGTCCAGAAATCAAGCAGTTCTTC. It codes for CAWSPEIKQFF.

V and J are TRBV9 and TRBJ1-6; no firm D call. This CDR3 has 18 residues. Trimming took 4 bases from V and 1 from J, leaving 18 bases between them. Germline-derived CDR1 and CDR2 are SGDLS and YYNGEE. CDR3 region: CASSPPLEDRSYNSPLHF. Written as DNA, the CDR3 is TGTGCCAGCAGCCCCCCTCTAGAGGATCGGTCCTATAATTCACCCCTCCACTTT.

The rearrangement links TRBV28 to TRBJ2-3; a weak D match, TRBD2 (6 bases). Germline lookup yields CDR1 MDHEN and CDR2 SYDVKM. This CDR3 has 15 residues. V was pared by 3 bases and J by 4 bases, with 14 bases between. In DNA form, the CDR3 reads TGTGCCAGCAGTTTTTGGCGGGATCCTCCAGATACGCAGTATTTT. This translates into CASSFWRDPPDTQYF. Combining the CDR3 with reference TRBV28 and TRBJ2-3 gives the whole variable domain DVKVTQSSRYLVKRTGEKVFLECVQDMDHENMFWYRQDPGLGLRLIYFSYDVKMKEKGDIPEGYSVSREKKERFSLILESASTNQTSMYLCASSFWRDPPDTQYFGPGTRLTVL.

The V call is TRBV7-8, the J call TRBJ1-1; D is perhaps TRBD1 (6 bases). Trimming removed 4 bases from V and 0 bases from J, with 9 bases in between. Looked up from germline, CDR1 is SGHVS and CDR2 is FQNEAQ. This CDR3 has 14 residues. This CDR3 reads CASSSQGMNTEAFF. DNA of the CDR3: TGTGCCAGCAGCTCACAGGGTATGAACACTGAAGCTTTCTTT.

The chain carries TRBV20-1 and TRBJ1-6, with D possibly TRBD1 on 5 matching bases. The CDR3 has 15 amino acids. The V end was cut by 3 bases, the J end by 10 bases, with 19 bases between. CDR1 and CDR2 (germline): DFQATT, SNEGSKA (reference sequence). CDR3 region: CSASRGGRIRSPLHF. CDR3 DNA: TGCAGTGCTAGTCGTGGGGGGAGGATTCGCTCACCCCTCCACTTT.

The chain employs TRBV29-1 and TRBJ1-1, with a weak D call TRBD1 (6 bases). The germline V and J ends were trimmed by 4 bases and 4 bases, with 10 bases remaining between them. Germline assignment: CDR1 SQVTM and CDR2 ANQGSEA. The CDR3 consists of 12 residues. The CDR3 DNA is TGCAGCGTTGGCAGGGGTGGCACTGAAGCTTTCTTT. Encoded protein: CSVGRGGTEAFF.

This chain joins TRBV3-1 (or the pseudogene TRBV3-2) and TRBJ2-5; no firm D call. V lost 1 base and J 2 bases, leaving 14 bases between the germline ends. Germline lookup yields CDR1 LGHDT and CDR2 YNNKEL (reference sequence). CDR3 size: 16 residues. For the CDR3, the DNA is TGTGCCAGCAGCCAAGGGTGGGCAGCAAAACAAGAGACCCAGTACTTC. Its protein is CASSQGWAAKQETQYF.

The chain joins TRBV29-1 to TRBJ2-7; TRBD1 is a possible D gene (6 bases). With 5 bases removed from V and 6 bases from J, the gap between germline ends came to 17 bases. Germline CDR1 and CDR2: SQVTM and ANQGSEA. The CDR3 runs to 13 residues. CDR3 protein: CSVLGQALPEQYF. The DNA of the CDR3 is TGCAGCGTTCTGGGACAAGCGCTCCCCGAGCAGTACTTC.

The chain uses TRBV18 and TRBJ1-6; no firm D call. The germline V and J ends were trimmed by 3 bases and 8 bases, with 8 bases remaining between them. CDR1 KGHSH and CDR2 LQKENI come from the germline V gene. The CDR3 consists of 13 residues. For the CDR3, the DNA is TGTGCCAGCTCACCTGACCGGGATTCACCCCTCCACTTT. Protein product: CASSPDRDSPLHF.

V is TRBV28 and J is TRBJ1-5, with D maybe TRBD1 (6 bases). V lost 5 bases and J 7 bases, leaving 15 bases between the germline ends. CDR3 length equals 14 residues. Germline V lookup: CDR1 MDHEN, CDR2 SYDVKM. The CDR3 region has the DNA TGTGCCAGCAGTCCCGGGGACACCGGCCAGCCCCAGCATTTT. Its protein is CASSPGDTGQPQHF.

The rearrangement uses TRBV15 and TRBJ2-3, with D maybe TRBD1 (5 bases). The CDR3 loop spans 15 amino acids. Germline assignment: CDR1 LNHNV and CDR2 YYDKDF (reference sequence). Trimming pared 6 bases from V and 2 bases from J, leaving 15 bases between. The CDR3 is CATSPNKGSTDTQYF. DNA of the CDR3: TGTGCCACCAGTCCGAATAAGGGGTCCACAGATACGCAGTATTTT.

Note on this clone: The germline gene is not matched at one end of the junction; a read error may be the cause. CDR3 DNA sequence: TGTGACAGGTCTCTTAAGTGCACAGATACGCAGTATTTT. As protein: CDRSLKCTDTQYF. The genes are TRBV5-1 and TRBJ2-3; D might be TRBD1 (6 bases). The CDR3 runs to 13 residues. Germline V gene lookup returns CDR1 SGHRS and CDR2 YFSETQ.

This clone was observed a few times. J is TRBJ1-4 and V is TRBV28; 8 bases agree with TRBD1. V shed 2 bases, J shed 4 bases, and the junction held 6 bases outside the gene matches. Germline V gene data show CDR1 as MDHEN and CDR2 as SYDVKM. This CDR3 is 16 amino acids long. The CDR3 DNA is TGTGCCAGCAGTTTAACCAGGGGGCCTGTTAATGAAAAACTGTTTTTT. It codes for CASSLTRGPVNEKLFF. Combining the CDR3 with reference TRBV28 and TRBJ1-4 gives the whole variable domain DVKVTQSSRYLVKRTGEKVFLECVQDMDHENMFWYRQDPGLGLRLIYFSYDVKMKEKGDIPEGYSVSREKKERFSLILESASTNQTSMYLCASSLTRGPVNEKLFFGSGTQLSVL.

This clone has a single count. The chain links TRBV7-9 to TRBJ1-3; tentatively, D is TRBD1 (6 bases). CDR1 and CDR2 (germline): SEHNR, FQNEAQ (reference sequence). V was shortened by 6 bases and J by 0 bases, with 15 bases between the two germline ends. The length of the CDR3 is 16 residues. The CDR3 nucleotides are TGTGCCAGCAGTGCTGACAGGCCCCTCTCTGGAAACACCATATATTTT. Translating gives CASSADRPLSGNTIYF.

This chain uses TRBV19 with TRBJ2-7; TRBD2 is a possible D gene (5 bases). V dropped 3 bases and J dropped 0 bases, with 12 bases sitting between them. The CDR3 totals 15 residues. Germline V gives CDR1 LNHDA, CDR2 SQIVND (reference sequence). The CDR3 region has the DNA TGTGCCAGTAGTATGTCCGGGGTTAGCTCCTACGAGCAGTACTTC. Its protein product is CASSMSGVSSYEQYF. Together with reference TRBV19 and TRBJ2-7, the CDR3 gives the full variable domain: DGGITQSPKYLFRKEGQNVTLSCEQNLNHDAMYWYRQDPGQGLRLIYYSQIVNDFQKGDIAEGYSVSREKKESFPLTVTSAQKNPTAFYLCASSMSGVSSYEQYFGPGTRLTVT.

A single count supports this clone. The chain is built from TRBV5-8 and TRBJ2-5; 10 bases are a match to TRBD2. The CDR3 length is 17 residues. Trimming at V came to 7 bases and at J to 2 bases, leaving 14 bases not matched to a gene. Per the germline V gene, CDR1 is SGHTS and CDR2 is YDEGEE. CDR3: CASGGGWLAGGQETQYF. CDR3 nucleotides: TGTGCCAGCGGGGGGGGCTGGTTAGCGGGAGGACAAGAGACCCAGTACTTC. The full variable domain, its missing parts supplied by reference TRBV5-8 and TRBJ2-5, is EAGVTQSPTHLIKTRGQQATLRCSPISGHTSVYWYQQALGLGLQFLLWYDEGEERNRGNFPPRFSGRQFPNYSSELNVNALELEDSALYLCASGGGWLAGGQETQYFGPGTRLLVL.

In this sample, this clone turned up a few times. CDR3 nucleotide sequence: TGTGCCAGCAGCCCCTTTCCGAGACAGGGGTTCTATGAGCAGTTCTTC. Protein: CASSPFPRQGFYEQFF. The chain couples TRBV5-4 to TRBJ2-1, with 8 positions matching TRBD1. The CDR3 has 16 amino acids. With V trimmed by 4 bases and J by 8 bases, 14 bases remained unmatched. Germline V gives CDR1 SGHNT, CDR2 YYREEE (reference sequence).

This clone was seen more than once but under ten times. V usage is TRBV27 and J usage is TRBJ1-6; D is unclear. Per the germline V gene, CDR1 is MNHEY and CDR2 is SMNVEV (reference sequence). V dropped 2 bases and J dropped 0 bases, with 11 bases sitting between them. The CDR3 runs 17 residues. CDR3 in DNA: TGTGCCAGCAGTTTAGAGGCCACCAGCTCCTATAATTCACCCCTCCACTTT. This encodes CASSLEATSSYNSPLHF.

This clone was seen a few times. This chain connects TRBV10-1 to TRBJ1-3; the match to TRBD1 covers 7 bases. Germline V gives CDR1 WNHNN, CDR2 SYGVQD (reference sequence). V shed 8 bases, J shed 4 bases, and the junction held 5 bases outside the gene matches. This CDR3 is 13 amino acids long. The DNA for the CDR3 is TGCGCCAGCCCACAGGGGTTGGGAAACACCATATATTTT. This encodes CASPQGLGNTIYF.

The chain has TRBV5-8 and TRBJ1-4; 8 bases map to TRBD1. V dropped 0 bases and J dropped 7; count of bases not matched to a gene: 2. CDR3 length: 14 residues. Germline V CDR1 and CDR2: SGHTS, YDEGEE. The CDR3 nucleotides read TGTGCCAGCAGCTTGGGACAGGGGCGTGAAAAACTGTTTTTT. Amino acids: CASSLGQGREKLFF.

This clone was detected once. The gene calls are TRBV18 and TRBJ1-4; 7 positions match TRBD1. Trimming at V came to 2 bases and at J to 8 bases, leaving 5 bases not matched to a gene. The CDR3 covers 14 residues. CDR1 and CDR2 (germline): KGHSH, LQKENI. CDR3: CASSPLGQPEKLFF. CDR3 in DNA: TGTGCCAGCTCACCATTGGGACAGCCAGAAAAACTGTTTTTT.

The chain combines TRBV28 with TRBJ1-6, with no clear D. Germline V gives CDR1 MDHEN, CDR2 SYDVKM. V lost 10 bases and J 9 bases, leaving 19 bases between the germline ends. The CDR3 extends over 14 amino acids. The CDR3 DNA reads as TGTGCCACTTTCTTCCCGGGTATACGTTCACCCCTCCACTTT. Protein product: CATFFPGIRSPLHF.

The chain recombines TRBV28 with TRBJ1-5; D may be TRBD1 (5 bases). V lost 7 bases and J lost 8, with 21 bases in between. This CDR3 region has 15 residues. The germline gives CDR1 MDHEN, CDR2 SYDVKM. The CDR3 bases are TGTGCCAGCAAGGAGGGGCAGACCCCGGGGAAGCCCCAGCATTTT. It codes for CASKEGQTPGKPQHF. The variable domain in full, with the rest retrieved from reference TRBV28 and TRBJ1-5, is DVKVTQSSRYLVKRTGEKVFLECVQDMDHENMFWYRQDPGLGLRLIYFSYDVKMKEKGDIPEGYSVSREKKERFSLILESASTNQTSMYLCASKEGQTPGKPQHFGDGTRLSIL.

This clone was seen a single time. The chain uses TRBV11-3 and TRBJ2-3; 7 nucleotides align to TRBD2. CDR1 is SGHNT and CDR2 is YENEEA in the germline V gene. V lost 5 bases to trimming and J lost 7 bases; unmatched junction nucleotides: 15. This CDR3 has 16 residues. CDR3 in DNA: TGTGCCAGCAGCCTAAGCGGGACTCGGTTTCTAAATACGCAGTATTTT. It translates to CASSLSGTRFLNTQYF.

The chain recombines TRBV5-1 with TRBJ2-7, with D possibly being TRBD1 (6 bases). The V end was cut by 0 bases, the J end by 3 bases, with 10 bases between. This CDR3 region has 14 residues. From germline, CDR1 is SGHRS and CDR2 YFSETQ. CDR3 sequence reads: CASSLEGTLYEQYF. The CDR3 nucleotides read TGCGCCAGCAGCTTGGAAGGGACACTCTACGAGCAGTACTTC.

The genes are TRBV7-6 and TRBJ2-7; D gene unclear. This CDR3 comprises 16 residues. V shed 4 bases and J shed 3 bases, with 19 bases lying between them. Germline values: CDR1 SGHVS, CDR2 FNYEAQ. The CDR3 DNA reads TGTGCCAGCAGCTCCAGAGGTCCCCGCCGGGTCTACGAGCAGTACTTC. Residues: CASSSRGPRRVYEQYF.